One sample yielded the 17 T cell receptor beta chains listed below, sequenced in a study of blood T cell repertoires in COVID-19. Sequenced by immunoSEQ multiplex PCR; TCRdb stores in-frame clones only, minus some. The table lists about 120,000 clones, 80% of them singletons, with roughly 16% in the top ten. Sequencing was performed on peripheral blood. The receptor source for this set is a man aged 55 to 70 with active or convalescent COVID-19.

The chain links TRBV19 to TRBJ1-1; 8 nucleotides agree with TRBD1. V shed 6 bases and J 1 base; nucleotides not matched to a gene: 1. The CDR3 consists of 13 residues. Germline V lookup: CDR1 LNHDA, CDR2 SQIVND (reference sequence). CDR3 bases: TGTGCCAGTAGCGACAGGGGGAACACTGAAGCTTTCTTT. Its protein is CASSDRGNTEAFF.

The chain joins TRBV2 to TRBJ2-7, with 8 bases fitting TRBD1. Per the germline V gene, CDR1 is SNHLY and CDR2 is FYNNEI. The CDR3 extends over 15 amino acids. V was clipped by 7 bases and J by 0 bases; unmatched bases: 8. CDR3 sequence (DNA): TGTGCCAGCAATTCCCAGGGGGCGAGCTCCTACGAGCAGTACTTC. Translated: CASNSQGASSYEQYF.

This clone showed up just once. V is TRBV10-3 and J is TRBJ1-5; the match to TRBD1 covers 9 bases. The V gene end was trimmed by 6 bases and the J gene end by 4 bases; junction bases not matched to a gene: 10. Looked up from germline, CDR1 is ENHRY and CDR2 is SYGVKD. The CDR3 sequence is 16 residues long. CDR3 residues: CAIRSGRQGGNQPQHF. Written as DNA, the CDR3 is TGTGCCATCAGGTCGGGCCGACAGGGGGGTAATCAGCCCCAGCATTTT.

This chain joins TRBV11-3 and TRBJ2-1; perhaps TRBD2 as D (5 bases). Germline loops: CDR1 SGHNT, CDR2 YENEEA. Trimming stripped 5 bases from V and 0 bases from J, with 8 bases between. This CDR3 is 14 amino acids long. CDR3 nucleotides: TGTGCCAGCAGCGCCACTAGCTCCTACAATGAGCAGTTCTTC. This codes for CASSATSSYNEQFF.

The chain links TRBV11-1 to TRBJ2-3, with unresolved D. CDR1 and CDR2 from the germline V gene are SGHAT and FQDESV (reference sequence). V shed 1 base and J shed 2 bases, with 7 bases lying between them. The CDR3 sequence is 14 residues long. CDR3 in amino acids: CASSLGLITDTQYF. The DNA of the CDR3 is TGTGCCAGCAGCTTAGGGCTTATCACAGATACGCAGTATTTT.

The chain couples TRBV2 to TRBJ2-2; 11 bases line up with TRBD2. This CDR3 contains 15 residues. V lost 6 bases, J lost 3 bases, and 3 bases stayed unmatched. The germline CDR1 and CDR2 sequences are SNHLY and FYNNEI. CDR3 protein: CASSPTSGDTGELFF. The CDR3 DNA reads TGTGCCAGCAGCCCGACTAGCGGGGACACCGGGGAGCTGTTTTTT. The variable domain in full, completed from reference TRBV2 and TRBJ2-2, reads EPEVTQTPSHQVTQMGQEVILRCVPISNHLYFYWYRQILGQKVEFLVSFYNNEISEKSEIFDDQFSVERPDGSNFTLKIRSTKLEDSAMYFCASSPTSGDTGELFFGEGSRLTVL.

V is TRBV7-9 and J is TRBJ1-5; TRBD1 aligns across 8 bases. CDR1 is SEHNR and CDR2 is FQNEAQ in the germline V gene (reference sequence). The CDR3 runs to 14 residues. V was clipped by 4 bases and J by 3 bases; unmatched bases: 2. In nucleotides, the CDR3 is TGTGCCAGCAGCTCACAGGGGGACAATCAGCCCCAGCATTTT. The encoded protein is CASSSQGDNQPQHF.

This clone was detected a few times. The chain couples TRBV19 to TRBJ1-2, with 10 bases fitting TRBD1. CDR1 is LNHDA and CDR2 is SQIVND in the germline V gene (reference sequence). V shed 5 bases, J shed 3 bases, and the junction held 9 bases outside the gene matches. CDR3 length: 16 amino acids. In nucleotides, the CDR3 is TGTGCCAGTAGTTCCCACCCCGGGACAGGGGACTATGGCTACACCTTC. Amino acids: CASSSHPGTGDYGYTF.

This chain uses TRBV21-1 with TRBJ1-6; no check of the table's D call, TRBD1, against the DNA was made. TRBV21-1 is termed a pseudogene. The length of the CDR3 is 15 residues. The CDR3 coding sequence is TGTGCCATCGCGACAGGAATGGAAAATAATTCACCCCTCCACTTT. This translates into CAIATGMENNSPLHF.

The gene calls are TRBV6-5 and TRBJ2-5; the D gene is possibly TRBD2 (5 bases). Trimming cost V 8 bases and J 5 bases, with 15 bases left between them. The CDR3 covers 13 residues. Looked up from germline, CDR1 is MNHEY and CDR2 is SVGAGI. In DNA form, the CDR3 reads TGTGCCAGCTCGGTTCGAAGGGAGGAGACCCAGTACTTC. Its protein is CASSVRREETQYF.

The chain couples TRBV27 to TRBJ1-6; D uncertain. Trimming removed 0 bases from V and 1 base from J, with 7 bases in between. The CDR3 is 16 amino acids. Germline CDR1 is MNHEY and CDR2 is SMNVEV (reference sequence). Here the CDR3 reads CASSLSSGSYNSPLHF. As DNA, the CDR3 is TGTGCCAGCAGTTTATCGAGCGGGTCCTATAATTCACCCCTCCACTTT.

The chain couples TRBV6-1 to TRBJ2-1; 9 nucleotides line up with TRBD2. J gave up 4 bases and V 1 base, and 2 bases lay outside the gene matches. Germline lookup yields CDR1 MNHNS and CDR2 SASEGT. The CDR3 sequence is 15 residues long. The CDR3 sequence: CASSEGSGRYNEQFF. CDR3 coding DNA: TGTGCCAGCAGTGAAGGTAGCGGGAGATACAATGAGCAGTTCTTC.

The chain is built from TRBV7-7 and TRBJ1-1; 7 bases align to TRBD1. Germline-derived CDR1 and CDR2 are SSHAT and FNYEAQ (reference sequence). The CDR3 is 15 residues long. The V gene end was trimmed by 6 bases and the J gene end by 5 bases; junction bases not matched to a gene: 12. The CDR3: CASSHRGQRETEAFF. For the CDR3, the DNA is TGTGCCAGCAGTCACCGGGGACAGCGGGAGACTGAAGCTTTCTTT.

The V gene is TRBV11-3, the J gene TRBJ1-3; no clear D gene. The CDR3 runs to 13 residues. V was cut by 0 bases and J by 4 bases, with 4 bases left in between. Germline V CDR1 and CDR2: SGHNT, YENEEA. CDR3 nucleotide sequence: TGTGCCAGCAGCTTAGATCAAGGAAACACCATATATTTT. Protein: CASSLDQGNTIYF.

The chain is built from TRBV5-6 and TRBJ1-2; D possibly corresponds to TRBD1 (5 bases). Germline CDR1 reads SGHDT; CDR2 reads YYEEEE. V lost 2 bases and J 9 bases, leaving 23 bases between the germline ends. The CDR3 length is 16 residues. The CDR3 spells CASSFRVSRQGGSYTF. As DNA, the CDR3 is TGTGCCAGCAGCTTTCGAGTGTCGAGGCAGGGCGGTAGCTACACCTTC.

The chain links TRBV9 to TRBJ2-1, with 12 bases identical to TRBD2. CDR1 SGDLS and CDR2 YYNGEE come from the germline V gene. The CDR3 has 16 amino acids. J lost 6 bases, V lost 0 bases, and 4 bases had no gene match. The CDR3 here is CASSVVLAGGFNEQFF. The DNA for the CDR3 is TGTGCCAGCAGCGTAGTACTAGCGGGAGGCTTCAATGAGCAGTTCTTC.

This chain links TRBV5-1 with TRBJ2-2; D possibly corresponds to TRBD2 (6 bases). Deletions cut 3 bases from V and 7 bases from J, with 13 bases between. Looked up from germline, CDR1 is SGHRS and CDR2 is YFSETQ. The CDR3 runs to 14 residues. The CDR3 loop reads CASSYDQGGGELFF. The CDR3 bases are TGCGCCAGCAGCTACGATCAGGGAGGCGGGGAGCTGTTTTTT.